The clone carrying this TCR beta chain has at least ten counts. As yet, its antigen is unknown. MiXCR was run by TCRdb on the 5' RACE reads, yielding one entry per CDR3 protein. The sample records approximately 520,000 distinct CDR3 sequences, roughly 5% being singletons. Trimming took off 2 bases at V and 5 bases at J, with 9 bases between the two ends. CDR1 is MNHEY and CDR2 is SVGEGT in the germline V gene. The CDR3 sequence is 13 residues long. This entry is derived from a study of CD8 T cells in ankylosing spondylitis. Study findings and constraints: The study identified a TCR beta motif of roughly eight highly homologous variants that appeared characteristic of ankylosing spondylitis blood. Clones tied to disease were said to be significantly enriched in matched ankylosing spondylitis synovial fluid. Certain motif variants had earlier appeared in reactive arthritis synovial fluid and blood. Peripheral blood samples showed relatively rare disease-linked clones, and these clones were CD8+.

The sequenced sample consisted of blood, either unsorted or a sorted T cell fraction (not recorded which). The chain has TRBV6-2 or TRBV6-3 and TRBJ2-5, with a tentative D call TRBD2 (5 bases). The receptor comes from a male donor with ankylosing spondylitis. DNA for the CDR3: TGTGCCAGCAGTTACGGACTCCGGGAGACCCAGTACTTC. Encoded protein: CASSYGLRETQYF.